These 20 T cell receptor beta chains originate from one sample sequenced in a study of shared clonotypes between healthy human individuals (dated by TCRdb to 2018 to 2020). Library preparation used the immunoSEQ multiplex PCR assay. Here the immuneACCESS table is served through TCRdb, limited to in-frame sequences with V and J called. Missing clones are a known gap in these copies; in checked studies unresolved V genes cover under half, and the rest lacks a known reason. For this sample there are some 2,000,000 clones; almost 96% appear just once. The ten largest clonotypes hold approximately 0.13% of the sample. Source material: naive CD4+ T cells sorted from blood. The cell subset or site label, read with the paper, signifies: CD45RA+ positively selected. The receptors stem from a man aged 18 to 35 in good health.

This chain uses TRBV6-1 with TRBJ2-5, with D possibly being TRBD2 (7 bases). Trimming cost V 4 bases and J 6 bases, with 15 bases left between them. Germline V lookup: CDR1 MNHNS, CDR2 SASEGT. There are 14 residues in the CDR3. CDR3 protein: CASSAGGGVKTQYF. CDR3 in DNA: TGTGCCAGCAGTGCGGGCGGGGGCGTGAAGACCCAGTACTTC.

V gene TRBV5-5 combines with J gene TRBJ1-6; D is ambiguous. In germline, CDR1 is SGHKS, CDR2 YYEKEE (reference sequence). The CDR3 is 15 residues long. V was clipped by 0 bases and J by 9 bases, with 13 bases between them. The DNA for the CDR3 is TGTGCCAGCAGCTTGGCCGTGATTCAAACTTCACCCCTCCACTTT. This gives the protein CASSLAVIQTSPLHF.

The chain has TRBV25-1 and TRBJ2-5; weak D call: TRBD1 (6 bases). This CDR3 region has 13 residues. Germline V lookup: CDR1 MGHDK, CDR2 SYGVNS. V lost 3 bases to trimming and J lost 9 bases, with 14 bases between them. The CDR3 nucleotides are TGTGCCAGCAGTGATCGGTGGGGGCAGTCCCAGTACTTC. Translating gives CASSDRWGQSQYF.

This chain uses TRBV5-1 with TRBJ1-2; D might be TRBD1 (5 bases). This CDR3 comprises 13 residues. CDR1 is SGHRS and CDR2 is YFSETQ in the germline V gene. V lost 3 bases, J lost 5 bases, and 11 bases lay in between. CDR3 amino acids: CASSSGGSYGYTF. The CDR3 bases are TGCGCCAGCAGCTCCGGGGGATCATATGGCTACACCTTC.

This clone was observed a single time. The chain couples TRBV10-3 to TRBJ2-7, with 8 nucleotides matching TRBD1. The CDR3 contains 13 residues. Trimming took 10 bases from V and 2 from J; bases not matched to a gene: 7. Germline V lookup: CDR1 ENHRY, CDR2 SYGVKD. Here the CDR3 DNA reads TGTGCCACGAGGACAGGGCCCCCCTACGAGCAGTACTTC. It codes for CATRTGPPYEQYF.

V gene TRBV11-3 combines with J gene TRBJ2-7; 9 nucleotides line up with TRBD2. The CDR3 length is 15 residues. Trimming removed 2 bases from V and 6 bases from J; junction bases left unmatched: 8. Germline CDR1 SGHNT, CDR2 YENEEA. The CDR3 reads CASSLNSGTSSEQYF. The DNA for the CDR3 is TGTGCCAGCAGCTTAAACTCCGGGACTAGCAGCGAGCAGTACTTC.

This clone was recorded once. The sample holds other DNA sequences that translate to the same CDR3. The CDR3 loop reads CASSRSAGLSYEQYF. The DNA of the CDR3 is TGCGCCAGCAGCCGGAGCGCGGGACTATCCTACGAGCAGTACTTC. The rearrangement uses TRBV5-1 and TRBJ2-7, with 7 bases that match TRBD2. There are 15 residues in the CDR3. After removal of 4 bases from V and 1 base from J, the junction contained 8 bases not matched to a gene. Germline CDR1 and CDR2: SGHRS and YFSETQ.

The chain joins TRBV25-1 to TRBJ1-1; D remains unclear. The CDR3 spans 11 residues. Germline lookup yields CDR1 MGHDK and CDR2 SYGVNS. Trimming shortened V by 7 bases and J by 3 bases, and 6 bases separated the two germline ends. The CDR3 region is CASKQYTEAFF. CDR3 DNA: TGTGCCAGCAAACAATACACTGAAGCTTTCTTT.

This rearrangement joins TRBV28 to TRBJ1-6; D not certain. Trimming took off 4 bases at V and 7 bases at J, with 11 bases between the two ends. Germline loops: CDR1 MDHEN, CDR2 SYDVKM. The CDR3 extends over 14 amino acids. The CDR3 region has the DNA TGTGCCAGCAGTTCCACAGCAGTAAATTCACCCCTCCACTTT. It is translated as CASSSTAVNSPLHF.

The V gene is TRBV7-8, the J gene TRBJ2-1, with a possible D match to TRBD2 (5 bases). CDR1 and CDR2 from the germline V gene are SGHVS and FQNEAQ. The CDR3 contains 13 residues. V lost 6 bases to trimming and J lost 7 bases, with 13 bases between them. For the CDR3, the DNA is TGTGCCAGCAGTTTTTTTCCGGGGAATGAGCAGTTCTTC. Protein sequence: CASSFFPGNEQFF.

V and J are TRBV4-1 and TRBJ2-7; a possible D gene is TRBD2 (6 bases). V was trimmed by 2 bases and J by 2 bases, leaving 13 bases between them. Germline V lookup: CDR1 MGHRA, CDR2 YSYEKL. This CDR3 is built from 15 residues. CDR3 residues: CASSQPGGSPYEQYF. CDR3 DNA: TGCGCCAGCAGCCAACCCGGGGGTTCCCCCTACGAGCAGTACTTC.

CDR3 in DNA: TGCAGCGTCAGGGAACATGCAACTAATGAAAAACTGTTTTTT. Encoded protein: CSVREHATNEKLFF. The gene calls are TRBV29-1 and TRBJ1-4; maybe TRBD1 (5 bases). The CDR3 is 14 amino acids. V gave up 6 bases and J gave up 0 bases, with 11 bases separating them. Germline-derived CDR1 and CDR2 are SQVTM and ANQGSEA.

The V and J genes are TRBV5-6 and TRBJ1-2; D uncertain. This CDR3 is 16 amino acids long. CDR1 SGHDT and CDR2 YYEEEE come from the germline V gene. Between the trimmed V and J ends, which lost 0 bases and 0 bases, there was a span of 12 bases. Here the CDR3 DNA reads TGTGCCAGCAGCTTGGGACTCATAGGATCTAACTATGGCTACACCTTC. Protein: CASSLGLIGSNYGYTF.

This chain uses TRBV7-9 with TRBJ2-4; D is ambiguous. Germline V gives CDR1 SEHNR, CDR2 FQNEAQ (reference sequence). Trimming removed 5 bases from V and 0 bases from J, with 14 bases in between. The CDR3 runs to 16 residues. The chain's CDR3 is CASSRRTDLAKNIQYF. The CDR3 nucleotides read TGTGCCAGCAGCCGACGGACGGATCTAGCCAAAAACATTCAGTACTTC.

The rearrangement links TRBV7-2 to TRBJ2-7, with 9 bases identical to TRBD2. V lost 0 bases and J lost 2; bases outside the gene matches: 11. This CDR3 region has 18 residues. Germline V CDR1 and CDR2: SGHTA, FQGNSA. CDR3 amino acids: CASSLAVTSGTLTYEQYF. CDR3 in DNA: TGTGCCAGCAGCTTAGCGGTGACTAGCGGCACCCTCACCTACGAGCAGTACTTC.

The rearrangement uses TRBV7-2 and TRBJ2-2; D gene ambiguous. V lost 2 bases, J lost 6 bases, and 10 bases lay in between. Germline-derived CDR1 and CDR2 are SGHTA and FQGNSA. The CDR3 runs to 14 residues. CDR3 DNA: TGTGCCAGCAGCTTAAGGTCCGTTCCCGGGGAGCTGTTTTTT. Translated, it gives CASSLRSVPGELFF.

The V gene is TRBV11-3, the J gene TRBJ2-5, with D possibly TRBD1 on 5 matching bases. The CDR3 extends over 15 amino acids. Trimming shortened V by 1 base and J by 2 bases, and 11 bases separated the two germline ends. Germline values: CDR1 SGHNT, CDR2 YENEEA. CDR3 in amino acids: CASSLGTLLQETQYF. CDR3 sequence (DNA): TGTGCCAGCAGCTTAGGGACATTGCTTCAAGAGACCCAGTACTTC.

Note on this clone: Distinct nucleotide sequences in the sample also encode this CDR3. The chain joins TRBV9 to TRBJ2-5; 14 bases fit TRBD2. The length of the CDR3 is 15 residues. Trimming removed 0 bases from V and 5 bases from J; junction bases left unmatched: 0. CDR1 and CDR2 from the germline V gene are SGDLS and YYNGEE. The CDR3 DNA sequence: TGTGCCAGCAGCGTAGGACTAGCGGGAGGGGAGACCCAGTACTTC. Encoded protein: CASSVGLAGGETQYF.

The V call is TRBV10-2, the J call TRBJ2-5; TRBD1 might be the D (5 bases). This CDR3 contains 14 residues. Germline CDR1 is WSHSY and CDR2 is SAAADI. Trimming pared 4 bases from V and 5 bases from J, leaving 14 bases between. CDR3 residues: CASSGTDNIETQYF. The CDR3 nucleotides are TGCGCCAGCAGTGGAACGGACAATATCGAGACCCAGTACTTC.

CDR3 loop: CASTLFLNTEAFF. For the CDR3, the DNA is TGTGCCAGCACCCTTTTTTTGAACACTGAAGCTTTCTTT. The V and J genes are TRBV5-8 and TRBJ1-1; D is undetermined. The CDR3 is 13 amino acids. The V end lost 6 bases, the J end lost 0 bases, and 9 bases lay between the germline ends. In germline, CDR1 is SGHTS, CDR2 YDEGEE.